The clone carrying this T cell receptor (beta chain) was observed many times. At one boundary the junction diverges from the germline segment, which might be a read error. The entry originates in a study of early T cells in non-severe SARS-CoV-2 infection. One entry per CDR3 protein, called by TCRdb with MiXCR from the 5' RACE reads. This table holds 98,000 or so distinct CDR3 sequences, approximately 12% found once. The CDR3 has 11 residues. In germline, CDR1 is SGHNT, CDR2 YENEEA. Sample: whole blood, taken at baseline. This receptor was identified in an adult who was a healthcare worker with PCR-confirmed SARS-CoV-2 infection or an uninfected control (not recorded which). The chain employs TRBV11-3 and TRBJ2-5, with D unresolved. CDR3 amino acids: CASSFGAMLAF. In DNA form, the CDR3 reads TGTGCCAGCAGCTTCGGCGCCATGTTGGCCTTC.